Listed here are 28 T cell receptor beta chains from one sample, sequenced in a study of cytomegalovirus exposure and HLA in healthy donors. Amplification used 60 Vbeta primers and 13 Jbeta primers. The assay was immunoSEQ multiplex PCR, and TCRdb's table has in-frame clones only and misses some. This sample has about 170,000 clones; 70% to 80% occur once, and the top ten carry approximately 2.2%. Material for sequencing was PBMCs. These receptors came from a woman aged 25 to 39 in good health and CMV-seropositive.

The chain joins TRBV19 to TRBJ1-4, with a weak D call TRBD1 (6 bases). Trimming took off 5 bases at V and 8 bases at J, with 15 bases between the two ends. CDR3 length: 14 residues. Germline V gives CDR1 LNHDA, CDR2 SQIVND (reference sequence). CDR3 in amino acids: CASSVGALGEKLFF. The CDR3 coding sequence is TGTGCCAGTAGTGTGGGGGCTCTGGGGGAAAAACTGTTTTTT.

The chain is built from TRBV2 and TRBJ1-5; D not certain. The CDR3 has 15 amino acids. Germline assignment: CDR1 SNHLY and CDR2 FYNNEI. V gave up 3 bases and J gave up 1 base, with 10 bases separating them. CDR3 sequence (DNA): TGTGCCAGCAGTGAGGGGAGTAGGAGCAATCAGCCCCAGCATTTT. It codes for CASSEGSRSNQPQHF.

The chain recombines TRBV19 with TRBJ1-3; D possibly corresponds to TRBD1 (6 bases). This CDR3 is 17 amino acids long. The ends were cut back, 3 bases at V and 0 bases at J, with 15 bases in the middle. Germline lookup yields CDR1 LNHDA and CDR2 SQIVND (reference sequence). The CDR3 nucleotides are TGTGCCAGTAGTATTCGGATGGACAGTAACTCTGGAAACACCATATATTTT. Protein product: CASSIRMDSNSGNTIYF.

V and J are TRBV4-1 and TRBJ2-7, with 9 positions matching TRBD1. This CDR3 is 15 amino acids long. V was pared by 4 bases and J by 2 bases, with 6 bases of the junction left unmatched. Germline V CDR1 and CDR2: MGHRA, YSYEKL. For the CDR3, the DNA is TGCGCCAGCAGCCCATTGGGACAGGGAACCTACGAGCAGTACTTC. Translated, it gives CASSPLGQGTYEQYF.

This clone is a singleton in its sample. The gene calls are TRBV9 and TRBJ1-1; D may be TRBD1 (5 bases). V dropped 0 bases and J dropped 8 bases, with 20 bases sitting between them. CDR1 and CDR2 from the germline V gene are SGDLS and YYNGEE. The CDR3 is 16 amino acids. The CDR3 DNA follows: TGTGCCAGCAGCGTAGTGAGCGTTGGGGGGGGAGGAGAAGCTTTCTTT. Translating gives CASSVVSVGGGGEAFF.

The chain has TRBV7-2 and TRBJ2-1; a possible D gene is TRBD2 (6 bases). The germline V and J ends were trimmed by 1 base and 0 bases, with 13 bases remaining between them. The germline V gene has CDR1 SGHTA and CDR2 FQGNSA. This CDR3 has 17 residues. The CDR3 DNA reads TGTGCCAGCAGCTTAGATTTAGCGGCTAGCTCCTACAATGAGCAGTTCTTC. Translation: CASSLDLAASSYNEQFF. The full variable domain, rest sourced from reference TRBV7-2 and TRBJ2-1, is GAGVSQSPSNKVTEKGKDVELRCDPISGHTALYWYRQSLGQGLEFLIYFQGNSAPDKSGLPSDRFSAERTGGSVSTLTIQRTQQEDSAVYLCASSLDLAASSYNEQFFGPGTRLTVL.

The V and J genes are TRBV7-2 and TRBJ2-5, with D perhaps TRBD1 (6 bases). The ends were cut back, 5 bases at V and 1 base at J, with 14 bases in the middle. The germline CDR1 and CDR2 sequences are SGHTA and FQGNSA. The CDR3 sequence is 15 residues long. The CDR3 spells CASSRGRGSQETQYF. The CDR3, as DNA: TGTGCCAGCAGCCGCGGTAGGGGGTCCCAAGAGACCCAGTACTTC.

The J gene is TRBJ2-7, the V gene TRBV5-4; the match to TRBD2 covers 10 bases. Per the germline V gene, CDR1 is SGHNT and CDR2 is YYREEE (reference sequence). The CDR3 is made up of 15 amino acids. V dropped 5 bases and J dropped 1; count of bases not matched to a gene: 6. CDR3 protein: CASSPRTSGSYEQYF. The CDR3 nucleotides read TGTGCCAGCAGTCCCCGGACTAGCGGTTCCTACGAGCAGTACTTC.

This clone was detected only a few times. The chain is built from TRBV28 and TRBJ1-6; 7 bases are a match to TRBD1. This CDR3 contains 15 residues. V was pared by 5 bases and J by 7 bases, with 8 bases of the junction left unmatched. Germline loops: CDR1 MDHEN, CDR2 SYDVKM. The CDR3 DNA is TGTGCCAGCAGTGAAAACAGGGGTGACAATTCACCCCTCCACTTT. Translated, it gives CASSENRGDNSPLHF. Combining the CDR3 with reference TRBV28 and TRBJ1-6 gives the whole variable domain DVKVTQSSRYLVKRTGEKVFLECVQDMDHENMFWYRQDPGLGLRLIYFSYDVKMKEKGDIPEGYSVSREKKERFSLILESASTNQTSMYLCASSENRGDNSPLHFGNGTRLTVT.

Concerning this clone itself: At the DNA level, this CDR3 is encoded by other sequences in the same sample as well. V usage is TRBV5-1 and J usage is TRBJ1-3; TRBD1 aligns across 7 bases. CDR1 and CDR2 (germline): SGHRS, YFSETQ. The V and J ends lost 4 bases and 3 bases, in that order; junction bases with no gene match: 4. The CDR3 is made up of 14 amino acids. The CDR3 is CASSAQGSGNTIYF. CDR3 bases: TGCGCCAGCAGCGCACAGGGGAGTGGAAACACCATATATTTT.

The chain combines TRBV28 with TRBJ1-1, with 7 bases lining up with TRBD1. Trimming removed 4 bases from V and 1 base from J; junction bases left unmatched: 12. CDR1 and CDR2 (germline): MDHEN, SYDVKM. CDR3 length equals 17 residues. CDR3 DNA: TGTGCCAGCAGTTCGGACAGGTGGAGAGAAGAGAACACTGAAGCTTTCTTT. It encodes CASSSDRWREENTEAFF.

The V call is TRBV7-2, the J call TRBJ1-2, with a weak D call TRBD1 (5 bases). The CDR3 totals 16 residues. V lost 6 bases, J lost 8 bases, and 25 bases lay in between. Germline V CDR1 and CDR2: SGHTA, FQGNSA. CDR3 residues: CASRTGGTPNKRGYTF. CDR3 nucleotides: TGTGCCAGCAGAACGGGCGGGACCCCCAACAAACGGGGCTACACCTTC.

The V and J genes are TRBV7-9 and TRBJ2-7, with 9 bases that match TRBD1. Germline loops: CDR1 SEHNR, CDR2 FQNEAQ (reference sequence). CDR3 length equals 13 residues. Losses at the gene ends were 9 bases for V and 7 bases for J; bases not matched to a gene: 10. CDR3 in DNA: TGTGCCAGTAACCGGGGACAGGGCACAGAGCAGTACTTC. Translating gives CASNRGQGTEQYF.

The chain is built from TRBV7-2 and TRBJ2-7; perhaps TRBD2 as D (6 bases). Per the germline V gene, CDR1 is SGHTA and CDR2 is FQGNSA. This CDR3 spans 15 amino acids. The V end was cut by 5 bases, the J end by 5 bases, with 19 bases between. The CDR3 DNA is TGTGCCAGCAGCCGGGAGTCGGGCGCAGGAGACGAGCAGTACTTC. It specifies CASSRESGAGDEQYF.

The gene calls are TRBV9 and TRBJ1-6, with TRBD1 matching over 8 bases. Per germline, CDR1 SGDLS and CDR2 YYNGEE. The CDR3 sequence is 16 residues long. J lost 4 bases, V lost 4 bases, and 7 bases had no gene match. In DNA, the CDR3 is TGTGCCAGCAGCACCAGGACAGGGCCTTATAATTCACCCCTCCACTTT. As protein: CASSTRTGPYNSPLHF.

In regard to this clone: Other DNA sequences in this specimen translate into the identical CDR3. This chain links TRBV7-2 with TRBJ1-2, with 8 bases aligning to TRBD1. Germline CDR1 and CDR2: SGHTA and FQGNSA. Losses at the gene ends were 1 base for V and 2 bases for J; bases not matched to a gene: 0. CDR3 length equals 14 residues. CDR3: CASSLGQGNYGYTF. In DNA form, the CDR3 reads TGTGCCAGCAGCTTAGGACAGGGGAACTATGGCTACACCTTC.

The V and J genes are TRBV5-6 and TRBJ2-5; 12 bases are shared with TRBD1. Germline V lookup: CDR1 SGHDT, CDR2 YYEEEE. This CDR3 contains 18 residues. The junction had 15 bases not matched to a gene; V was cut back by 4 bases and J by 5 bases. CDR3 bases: TGTGCCAGCAGCCTATCCAACCGGGACAGGGGGCGCGGGGAGACCCAGTACTTC. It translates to CASSLSNRDRGRGETQYF.

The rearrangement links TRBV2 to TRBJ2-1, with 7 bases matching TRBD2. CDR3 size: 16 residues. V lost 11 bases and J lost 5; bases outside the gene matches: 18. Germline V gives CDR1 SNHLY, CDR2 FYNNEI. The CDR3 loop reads CAGQFWRESPNNEQFF. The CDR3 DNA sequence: TGTGCCGGTCAATTTTGGCGGGAGTCCCCAAACAATGAGCAGTTCTTC. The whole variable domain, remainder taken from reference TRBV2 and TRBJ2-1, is EPEVTQTPSHQVTQMGQEVILRCVPISNHLYFYWYRQILGQKVEFLVSFYNNEISEKSEIFDDQFSVERPDGSNFTLKIRSTKLEDSAMYFCAGQFWRESPNNEQFFGPGTRLTVL.

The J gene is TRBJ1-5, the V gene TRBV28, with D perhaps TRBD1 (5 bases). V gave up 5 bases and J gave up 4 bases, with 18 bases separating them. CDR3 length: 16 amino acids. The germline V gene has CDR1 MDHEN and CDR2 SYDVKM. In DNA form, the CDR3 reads TGTGCCAGCAGTCCTCGGGGGACGGGAGAAAATCAGCCCCAGCATTTT. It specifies CASSPRGTGENQPQHF.

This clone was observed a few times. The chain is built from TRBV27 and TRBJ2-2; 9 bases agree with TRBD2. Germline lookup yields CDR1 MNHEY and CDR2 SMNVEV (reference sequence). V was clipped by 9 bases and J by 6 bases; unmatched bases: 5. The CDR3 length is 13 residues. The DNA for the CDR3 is TGTGCCAGTCGAGCGGGGGGTGCCGGGGAGCTGTTTTTT. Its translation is CASRAGGAGELFF.

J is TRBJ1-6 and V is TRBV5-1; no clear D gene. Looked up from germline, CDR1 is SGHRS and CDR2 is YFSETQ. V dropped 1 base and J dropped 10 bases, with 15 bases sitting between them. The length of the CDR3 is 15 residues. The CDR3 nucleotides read TGCGCCAGCAGCTTGAGTAACAGCCCAGACTCACCCCTCCACTTT. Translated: CASSLSNSPDSPLHF. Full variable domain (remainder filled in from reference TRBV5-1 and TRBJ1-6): KAGVTQTPRYLIKTRGQQVTLSCSPISGHRSVSWYQQTPGQGLQFLFEYFSETQRNKGNFPGRFSGRQFSNSRSEMNVSTLELGDSALYLCASSLSNSPDSPLHFGNGTRLTVT.

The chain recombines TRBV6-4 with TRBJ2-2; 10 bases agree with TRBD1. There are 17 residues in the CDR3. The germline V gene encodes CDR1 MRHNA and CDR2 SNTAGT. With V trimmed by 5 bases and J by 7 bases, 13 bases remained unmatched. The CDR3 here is CASSSLLYGTGDGELFF. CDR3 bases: TGTGCCAGCAGTAGCTTATTGTACGGGACAGGGGACGGGGAGCTGTTTTTT.

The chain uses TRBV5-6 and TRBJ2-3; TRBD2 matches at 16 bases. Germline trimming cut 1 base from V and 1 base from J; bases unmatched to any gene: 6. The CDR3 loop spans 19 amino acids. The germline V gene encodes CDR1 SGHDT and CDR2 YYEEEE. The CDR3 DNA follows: TGTGCCAGCAGCTTGTTGGGACTAGCGGGGGGGCCAGGCACAGATACGCAGTATTTT. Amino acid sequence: CASSLLGLAGGPGTDTQYF.

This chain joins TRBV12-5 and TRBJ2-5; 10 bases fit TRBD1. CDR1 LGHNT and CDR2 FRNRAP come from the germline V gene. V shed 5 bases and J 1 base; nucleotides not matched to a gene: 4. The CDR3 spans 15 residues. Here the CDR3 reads CASGRTGGGQETQYF. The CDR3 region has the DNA TGTGCTAGTGGTCGGACAGGGGGTGGCCAAGAGACCCAGTACTTC.

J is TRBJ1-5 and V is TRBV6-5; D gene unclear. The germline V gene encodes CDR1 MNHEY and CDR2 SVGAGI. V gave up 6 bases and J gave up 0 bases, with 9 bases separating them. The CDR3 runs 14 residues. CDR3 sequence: CASREGRSNQPQHF. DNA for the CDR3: TGTGCCAGCAGGGAGGGCCGTAGCAATCAGCCCCAGCATTTT.

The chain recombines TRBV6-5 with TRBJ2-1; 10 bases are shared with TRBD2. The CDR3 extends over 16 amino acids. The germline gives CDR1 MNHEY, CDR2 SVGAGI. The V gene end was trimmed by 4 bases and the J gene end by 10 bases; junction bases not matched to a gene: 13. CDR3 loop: CASSLRAGGIRGEQFF. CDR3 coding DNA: TGTGCCAGCAGTTTAAGAGCGGGGGGGATCAGAGGCGAGCAGTTCTTC.

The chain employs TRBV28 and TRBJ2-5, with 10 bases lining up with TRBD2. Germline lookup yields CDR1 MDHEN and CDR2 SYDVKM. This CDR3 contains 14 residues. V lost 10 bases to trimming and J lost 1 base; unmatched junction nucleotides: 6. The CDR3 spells CATTGTSAQETQYF. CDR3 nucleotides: TGTGCCACCACCGGGACTAGCGCCCAAGAGACCCAGTACTTC.

The CDR3 nucleotides read TGTGCCACCCACGCTCCGGGACAGACCTATGGCTACACCTTC. It encodes CATHAPGQTYGYTF. The genes are TRBV15 and TRBJ1-2, with TRBD1 matching 7 bases. CDR3 length: 14 amino acids. Per the germline V gene, CDR1 is LNHNV and CDR2 is YYDKDF (reference sequence). V lost 8 bases to trimming and J lost 4 bases; unmatched junction nucleotides: 10.